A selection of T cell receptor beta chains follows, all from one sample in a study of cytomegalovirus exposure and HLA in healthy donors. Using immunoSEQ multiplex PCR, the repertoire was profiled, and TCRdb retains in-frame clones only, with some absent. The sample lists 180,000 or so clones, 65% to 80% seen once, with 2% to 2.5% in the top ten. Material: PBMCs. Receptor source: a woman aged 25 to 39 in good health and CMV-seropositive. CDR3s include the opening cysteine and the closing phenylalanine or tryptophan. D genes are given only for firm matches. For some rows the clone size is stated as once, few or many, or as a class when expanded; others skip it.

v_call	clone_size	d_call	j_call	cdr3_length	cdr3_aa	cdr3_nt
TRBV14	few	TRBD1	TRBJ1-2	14	CASSQNTGGAGYTF	TGTGCCAGCAGCCAAAACACAGGGGGGGCTGGCTACACCTTC
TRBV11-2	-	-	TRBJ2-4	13	CASSFRGEDIQYF	TGTGCCAGCAGCTTCAGGGGTGAGGACATTCAGTACTTC
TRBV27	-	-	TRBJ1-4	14	CASRSGWPNEKLFF	TGTGCCAGCAGGTCAGGGTGGCCTAATGAAAAACTGTTTTTT
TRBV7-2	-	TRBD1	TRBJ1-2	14	CASSSSLGTGSYTF	TGTGCCAGCAGCTCATCACTCGGGACAGGGAGCTACACCTTC
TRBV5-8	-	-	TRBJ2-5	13	CASSLFSGETQYF	TGTGCCAGCAGCTTGTTTAGCGGAGAGACCCAGTACTTC
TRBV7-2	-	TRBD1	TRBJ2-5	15	CASSGGTGEQETQYF	TGTGCCAGCAGCGGCGGGACAGGGGAACAAGAGACCCAGTACTTC
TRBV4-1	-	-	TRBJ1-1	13	CASSRDTNTEAFF	TGCGCCAGCAGCCGGGACACGAACACCGAAGCTTTCTTT
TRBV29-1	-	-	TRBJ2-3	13	CSLMYSLTDTQYF	TGCAGCCTGATGTACAGTCTCACAGATACGCAGTATTTT
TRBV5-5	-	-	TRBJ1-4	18	CASSSPGGRRFTNEKLFF	TGTGCCAGCAGCTCCCCGGGAGGGCGGAGGTTCACTAATGAAAAACTGTTTTTT
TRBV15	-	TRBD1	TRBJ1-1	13	CATSSYRGTEAFF	TGTGCCACCAGCAGCTACAGGGGCACTGAAGCTTTCTTT
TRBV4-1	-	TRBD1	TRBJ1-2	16	CASSLPKRGQGRSYTF	TGCGCCAGCAGCCTTCCGAAGAGGGGACAGGGCAGGAGCTACACCTTC
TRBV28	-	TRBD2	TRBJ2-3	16	CASTRQGAGGTDTQYF	TGTGCCAGCACCCGCCAGGGAGCGGGGGGGACAGATACGCAGTATTTT
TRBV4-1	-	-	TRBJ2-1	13	CASSQVGVEGQFF	TGCGCCAGCAGCCAAGTTGGGGTGGAGGGTCAGTTCTTC
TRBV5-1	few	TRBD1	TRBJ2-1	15	CASTVGQGPYNEQFF	TGCGCCAGCACCGTGGGACAGGGTCCCTACAATGAGCAGTTCTTC
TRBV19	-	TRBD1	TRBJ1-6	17	CASSRPYDREGYSPLHF	TGTGCCAGTAGCCGGCCTTACGACAGGGAAGGGTATTCACCCCTCCACTTT
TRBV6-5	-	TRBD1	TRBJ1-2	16	CASSYSTRGQGYGYTF	TGTGCCAGCAGTTACTCGACCCGGGGACAGGGCTATGGCTACACCTTC
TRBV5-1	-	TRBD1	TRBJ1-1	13	CASSTDRVTEAFF	TGCGCCAGCAGCACTGACAGGGTTACTGAAGCTTTCTTT
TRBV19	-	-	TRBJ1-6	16	CASSMQGSSYNSPLHF	TGTGCCAGTAGTATGCAGGGAAGCTCCTATAATTCACCCCTCCACTTT
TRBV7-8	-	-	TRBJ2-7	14	CASSLPGVSYEQYF	TGTGCCAGCAGCTTACCGGGGGTGAGCTACGAGCAGTACTTC
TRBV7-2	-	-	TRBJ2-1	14	CASSPPVGDNEQFF	TGTGCCAGCAGCCCTCCGGTGGGAGACAATGAGCAGTTCTTC
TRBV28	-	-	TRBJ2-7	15	CASSLYGAVKYEQYF	TGTGCCAGCAGCCTTTATGGGGCCGTTAAGTACGAGCAGTACTTC
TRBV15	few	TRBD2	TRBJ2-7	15	CATSSSSGGTYEQYF	TGTGCCACCAGCAGTTCGAGCGGGGGGACCTACGAGCAGTACTTC
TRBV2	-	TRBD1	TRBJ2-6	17	CAIDSRGKSSGANVLTF	TGTGCCATCGACTCCAGGGGGAAAAGCTCTGGGGCCAACGTCCTGACTTTC
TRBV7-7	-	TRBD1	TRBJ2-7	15	CASSFRDREAYEQYF	TGTGCCAGCAGCTTCCGGGACAGGGAGGCCTACGAGCAGTACTTC
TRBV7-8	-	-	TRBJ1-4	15	CASSLGGRTNEKLFF	TGTGCCAGCAGCTTAGGGGGGCGGACTAATGAAAAACTGTTTTTT
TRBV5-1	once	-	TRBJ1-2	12	CASSLLKGGYTF	TGCGCCAGCAGCTTGCTCAAGGGGGGCTACACCTTC
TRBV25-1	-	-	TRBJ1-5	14	CASSVRAASQPQHF	TGTGCCAGCAGTGTGAGGGCAGCCAGTCAGCCCCAGCATTTT
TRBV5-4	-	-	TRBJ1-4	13	CASSLQGVEKLFF	TGTGCCAGCAGCTTACAGGGTGTTGAAAAACTGTTTTTT
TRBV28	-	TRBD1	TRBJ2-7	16	CASSLLPGQGLYEQYF	TGTGCCAGCAGTTTATTACCGGGACAGGGCCTCTACGAGCAGTACTTC
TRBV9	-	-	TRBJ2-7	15	CASSVDPTGAYEQYF	TGTGCCAGCAGCGTAGACCCGACAGGTGCCTACGAGCAGTACTTC
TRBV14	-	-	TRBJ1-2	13	CASSQLQGYGYTF	TGTGCCAGCAGCCAGTTGCAGGGGTATGGCTACACCTTC
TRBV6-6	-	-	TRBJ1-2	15	CASTLTGQTNYGYTF	TGTGCCAGCACTCTAACCGGACAGACTAACTATGGCTACACCTTC